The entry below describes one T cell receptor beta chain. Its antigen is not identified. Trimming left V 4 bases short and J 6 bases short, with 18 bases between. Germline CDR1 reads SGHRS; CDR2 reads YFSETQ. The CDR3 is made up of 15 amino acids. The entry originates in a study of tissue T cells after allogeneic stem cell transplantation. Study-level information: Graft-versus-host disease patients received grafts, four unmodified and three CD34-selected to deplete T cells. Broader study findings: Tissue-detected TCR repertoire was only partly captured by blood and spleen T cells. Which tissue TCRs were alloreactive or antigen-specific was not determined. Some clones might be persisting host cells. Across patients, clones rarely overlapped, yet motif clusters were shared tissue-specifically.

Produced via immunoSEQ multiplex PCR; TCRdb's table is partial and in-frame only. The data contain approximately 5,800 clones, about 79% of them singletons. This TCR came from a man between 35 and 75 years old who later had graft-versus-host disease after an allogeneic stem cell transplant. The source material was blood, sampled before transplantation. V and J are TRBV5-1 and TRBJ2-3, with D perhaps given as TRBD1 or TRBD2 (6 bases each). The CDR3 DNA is TGCGCCAGCAGCCCTACGGGGGCCGCGGGGGATACGCAGTATTTT. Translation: CASSPTGAAGDTQYF. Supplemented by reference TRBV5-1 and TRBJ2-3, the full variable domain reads KAGVTQTPRYLIKTRGQQVTLSCSPISGHRSVSWYQQTPGQGLQFLFEYFSETQRNKGNFPGRFSGRQFSNSRSEMNVSTLELGDSALYLCASSPTGAAGDTQYFGPGTRLTVL.